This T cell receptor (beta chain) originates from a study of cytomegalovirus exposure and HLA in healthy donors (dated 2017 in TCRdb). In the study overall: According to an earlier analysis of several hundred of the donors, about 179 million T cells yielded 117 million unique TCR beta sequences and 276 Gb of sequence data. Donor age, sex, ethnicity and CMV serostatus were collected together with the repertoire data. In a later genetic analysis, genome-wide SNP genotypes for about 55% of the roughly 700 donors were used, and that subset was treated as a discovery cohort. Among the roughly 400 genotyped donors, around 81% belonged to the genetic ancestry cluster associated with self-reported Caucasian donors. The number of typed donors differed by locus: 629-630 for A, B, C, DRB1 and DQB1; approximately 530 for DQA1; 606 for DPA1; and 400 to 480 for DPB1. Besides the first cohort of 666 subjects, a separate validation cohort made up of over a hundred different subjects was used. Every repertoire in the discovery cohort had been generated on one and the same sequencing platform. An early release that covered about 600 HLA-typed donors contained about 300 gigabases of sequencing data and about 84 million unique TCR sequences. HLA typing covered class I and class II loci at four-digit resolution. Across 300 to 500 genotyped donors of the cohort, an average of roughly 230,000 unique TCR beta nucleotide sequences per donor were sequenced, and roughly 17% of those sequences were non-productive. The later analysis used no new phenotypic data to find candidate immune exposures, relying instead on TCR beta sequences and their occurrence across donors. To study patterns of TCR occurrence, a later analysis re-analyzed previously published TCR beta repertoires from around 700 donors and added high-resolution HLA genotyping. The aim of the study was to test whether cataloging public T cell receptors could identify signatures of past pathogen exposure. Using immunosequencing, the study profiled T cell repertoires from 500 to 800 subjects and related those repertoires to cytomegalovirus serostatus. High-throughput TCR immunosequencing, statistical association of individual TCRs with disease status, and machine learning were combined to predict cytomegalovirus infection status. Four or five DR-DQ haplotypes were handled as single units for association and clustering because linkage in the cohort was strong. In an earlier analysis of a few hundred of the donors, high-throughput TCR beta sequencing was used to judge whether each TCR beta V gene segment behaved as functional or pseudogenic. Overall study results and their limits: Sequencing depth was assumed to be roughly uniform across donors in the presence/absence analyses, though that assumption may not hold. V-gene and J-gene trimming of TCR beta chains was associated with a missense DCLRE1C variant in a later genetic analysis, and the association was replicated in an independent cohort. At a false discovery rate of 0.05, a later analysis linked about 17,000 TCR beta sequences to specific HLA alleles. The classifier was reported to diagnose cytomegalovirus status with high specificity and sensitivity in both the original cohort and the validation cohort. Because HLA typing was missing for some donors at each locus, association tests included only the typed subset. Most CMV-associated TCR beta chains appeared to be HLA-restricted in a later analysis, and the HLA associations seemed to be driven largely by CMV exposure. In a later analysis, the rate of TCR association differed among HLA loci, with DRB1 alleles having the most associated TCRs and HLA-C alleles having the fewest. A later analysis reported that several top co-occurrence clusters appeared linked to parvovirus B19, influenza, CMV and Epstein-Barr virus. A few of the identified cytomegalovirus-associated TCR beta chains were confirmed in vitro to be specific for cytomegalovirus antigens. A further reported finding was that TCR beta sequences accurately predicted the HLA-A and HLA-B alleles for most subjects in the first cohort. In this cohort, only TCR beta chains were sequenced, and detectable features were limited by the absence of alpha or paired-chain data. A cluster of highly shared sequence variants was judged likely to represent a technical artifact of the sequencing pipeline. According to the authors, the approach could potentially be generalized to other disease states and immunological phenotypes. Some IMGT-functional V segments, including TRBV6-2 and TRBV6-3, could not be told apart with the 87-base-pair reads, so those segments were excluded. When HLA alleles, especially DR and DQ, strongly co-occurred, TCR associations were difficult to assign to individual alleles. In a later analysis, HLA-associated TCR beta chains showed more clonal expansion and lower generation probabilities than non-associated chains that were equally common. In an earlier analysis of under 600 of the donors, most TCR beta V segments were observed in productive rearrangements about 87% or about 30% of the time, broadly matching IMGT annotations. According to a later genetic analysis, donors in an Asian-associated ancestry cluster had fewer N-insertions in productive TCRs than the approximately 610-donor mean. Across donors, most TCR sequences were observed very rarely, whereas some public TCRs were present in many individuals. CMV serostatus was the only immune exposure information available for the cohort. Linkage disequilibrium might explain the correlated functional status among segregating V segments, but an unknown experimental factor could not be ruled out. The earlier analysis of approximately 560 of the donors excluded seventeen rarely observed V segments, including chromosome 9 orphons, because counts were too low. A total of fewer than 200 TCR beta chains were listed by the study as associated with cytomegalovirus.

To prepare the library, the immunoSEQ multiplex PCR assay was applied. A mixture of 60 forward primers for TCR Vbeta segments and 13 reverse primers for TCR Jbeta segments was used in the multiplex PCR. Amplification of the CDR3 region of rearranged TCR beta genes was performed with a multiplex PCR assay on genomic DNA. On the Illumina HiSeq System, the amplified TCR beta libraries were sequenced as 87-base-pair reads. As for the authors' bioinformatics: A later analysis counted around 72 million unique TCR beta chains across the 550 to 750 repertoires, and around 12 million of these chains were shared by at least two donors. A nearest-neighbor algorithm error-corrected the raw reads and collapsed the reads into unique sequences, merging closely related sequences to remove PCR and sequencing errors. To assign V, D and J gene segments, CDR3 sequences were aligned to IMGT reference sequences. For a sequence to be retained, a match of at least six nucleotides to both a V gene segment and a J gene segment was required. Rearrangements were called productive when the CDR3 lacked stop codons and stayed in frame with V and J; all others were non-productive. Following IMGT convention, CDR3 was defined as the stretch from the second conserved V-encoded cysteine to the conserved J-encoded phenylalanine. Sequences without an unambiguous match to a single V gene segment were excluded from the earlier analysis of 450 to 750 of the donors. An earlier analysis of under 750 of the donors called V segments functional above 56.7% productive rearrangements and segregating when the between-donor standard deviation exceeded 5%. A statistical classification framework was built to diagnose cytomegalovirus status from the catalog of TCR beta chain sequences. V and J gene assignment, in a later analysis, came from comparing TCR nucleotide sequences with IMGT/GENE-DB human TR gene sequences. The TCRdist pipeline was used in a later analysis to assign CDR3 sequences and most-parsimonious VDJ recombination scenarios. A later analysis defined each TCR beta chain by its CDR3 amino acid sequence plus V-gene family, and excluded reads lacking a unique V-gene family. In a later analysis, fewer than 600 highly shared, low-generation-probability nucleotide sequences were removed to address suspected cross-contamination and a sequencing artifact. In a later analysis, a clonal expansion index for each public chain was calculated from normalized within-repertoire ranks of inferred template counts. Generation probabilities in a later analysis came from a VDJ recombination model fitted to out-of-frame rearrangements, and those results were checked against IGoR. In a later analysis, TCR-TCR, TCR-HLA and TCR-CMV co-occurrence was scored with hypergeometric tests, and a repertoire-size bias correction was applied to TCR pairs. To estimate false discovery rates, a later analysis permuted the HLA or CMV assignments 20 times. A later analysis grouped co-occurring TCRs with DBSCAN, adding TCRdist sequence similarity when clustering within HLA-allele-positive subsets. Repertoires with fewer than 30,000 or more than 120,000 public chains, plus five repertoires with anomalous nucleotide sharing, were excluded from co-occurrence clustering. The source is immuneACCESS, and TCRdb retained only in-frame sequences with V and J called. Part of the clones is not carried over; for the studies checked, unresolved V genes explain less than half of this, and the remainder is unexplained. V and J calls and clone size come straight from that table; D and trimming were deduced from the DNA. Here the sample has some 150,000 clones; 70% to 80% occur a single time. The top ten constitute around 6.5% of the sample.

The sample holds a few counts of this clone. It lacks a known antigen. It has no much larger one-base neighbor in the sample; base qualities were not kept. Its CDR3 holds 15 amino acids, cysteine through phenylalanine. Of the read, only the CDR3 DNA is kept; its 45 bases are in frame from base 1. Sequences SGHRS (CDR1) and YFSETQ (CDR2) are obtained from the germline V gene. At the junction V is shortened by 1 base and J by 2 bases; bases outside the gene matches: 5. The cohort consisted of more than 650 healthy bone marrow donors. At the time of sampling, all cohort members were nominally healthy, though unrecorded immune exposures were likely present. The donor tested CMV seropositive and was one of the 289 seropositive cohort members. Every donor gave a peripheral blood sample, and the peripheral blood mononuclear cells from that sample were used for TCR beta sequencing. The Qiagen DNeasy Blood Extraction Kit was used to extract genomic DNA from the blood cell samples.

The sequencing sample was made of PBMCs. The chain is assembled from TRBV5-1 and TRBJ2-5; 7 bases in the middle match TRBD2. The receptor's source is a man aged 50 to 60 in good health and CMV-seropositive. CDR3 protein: CASSLNQRGQETQYF. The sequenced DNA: TGCGCCAGCAGCTTGAACCAGCGGGGTCAAGAGACCCAGTACTTC.